The 6 T cell receptor beta chains in this list originate from one sample, sequenced in a study of shared clonotypes between healthy human individuals. Naive CD8 cells, CD45RO-negative and positively selected for CCR7, excluded terminally differentiated effector memory CD45RA+ cells. Only in-frame clones appear in the TCRdb table, and some are missing; sequencing was by immunoSEQ multiplex PCR. This repertoire shows around 2,000,000 clones, roughly 95% found once; its top ten account for approximately 1.2%. The material sequenced was naive CD8+ T cells sorted from blood. The origin of the receptors is a man in his late teens or twenties in good health.

This chain uses TRBV4-3 with TRBJ2-1; 7 bases line up with TRBD2. The CDR3 covers 16 residues. Germline CDR1 and CDR2: LGHNA and YSLEER. J gave up 3 bases and V 0 bases, and 5 bases lay outside the gene matches. Here the CDR3 DNA reads TGCGCCAGCAGCCAAGAAGTCCTAGCGGACTACAATGAGCAGTTCTTC. Amino acid sequence: CASSQEVLADYNEQFF.

The J gene is TRBJ2-1, the V gene TRBV7-9; 12 bases align to TRBD2. The CDR3 sequence is 15 residues long. Germline assignment: CDR1 SEHNR and CDR2 FQNEAQ (reference sequence). J gave up 6 bases and V 4 bases, and 4 bases lay outside the gene matches. This CDR3 is CASSWELAGGNEQFF. In nucleotides, the CDR3 is TGTGCCAGCAGCTGGGAACTAGCGGGGGGCAATGAGCAGTTCTTC.

The chain recombines TRBV11-2 with TRBJ2-1, with D hard to call. Germline V lookup: CDR1 SGHAT, CDR2 FQNNGV. There are 14 residues in the CDR3. V shed 2 bases and J shed 4 bases, with 9 bases lying between them. The CDR3 loop reads CASSLIPSYNEQFF. CDR3 nucleotides: TGTGCCAGCAGCTTAATTCCTAGTTACAATGAGCAGTTCTTC.

This clone was counted a single time. This rearrangement joins TRBV18 to TRBJ2-7; 10 bases are shared with TRBD2. The CDR3 spans 16 residues. CDR1 KGHSH and CDR2 LQKENI come from the germline V gene. The J segment lost 4 bases and the V segment lost 6 bases, leaving 12 bases of the junction unmatched. CDR3 DNA sequence: TGTGCCAGCTCTCCGAGCGGGAGGGCCAATCCGTACGAGCAGTACTTC. This encodes CASSPSGRANPYEQYF.

J is TRBJ2-7 and V is TRBV4-3, with 8 bases that match TRBD2. Germline CDR1 is LGHNA and CDR2 is YSLEER. V was clipped by 2 bases and J by 3 bases; unmatched bases: 3. The length of the CDR3 is 14 residues. CDR3 in DNA: TGCGCCAGCAGCCAAATTGGGACTAGCTACGAGCAGTACTTC. This codes for CASSQIGTSYEQYF.

This rearrangement joins TRBV6-6 to TRBJ1-6; 8 bases are a match to TRBD1. J gave up 5 bases and V 1 base, and 1 base lay outside the gene matches. The germline V gene has CDR1 MNHNY and CDR2 SVGAGI (reference sequence). The CDR3 runs to 15 residues. The CDR3 coding sequence is TGTGCCAGCAGTTACTGGGGACAGGATAATTCACCCCTCCACTTT. It encodes CASSYWGQDNSPLHF.